The 18 T cell receptor beta chains presented below share a single source sample, sequenced in a study of blood T cell repertoires in COVID-19. Only in-frame clones appear in the TCRdb table, and some are missing; sequencing was by immunoSEQ multiplex PCR. The sample lists some 220,000 clones, around four fifths occurring once. The sequencing sample was made of peripheral blood. These receptor sequences come from a woman aged 55-70 years with active or convalescent COVID-19.

V gene TRBV2 combines with J gene TRBJ1-2; D may be TRBD1 (6 bases). The V gene lost 10 bases and the J gene lost 6 bases, with 9 bases spanning the gap. This CDR3 comprises 10 residues. CDR1 and CDR2 (germline): SNHLY, FYNNEI. The CDR3 region has the DNA TGTGCCACCCGGGACAATGGCTACACCTTC. Translating it yields CATRDNGYTF.

Worth noting for this clone: Other DNA sequences from this sample encode an identical CDR3 as well. The chain combines TRBV19 with TRBJ1-5, with a tentative D call TRBD1 (5 bases). With 6 bases removed from V and 5 bases from J, the gap between germline ends came to 11 bases. In germline, CDR1 is LNHDA, CDR2 SQIVND (reference sequence). The CDR3 runs to 13 residues. The CDR3 DNA reads as TGTGCCAGTAGCATCAGGGAAGATCAGCCCCAGCATTTT. This translates into CASSIREDQPQHF.

The J gene is TRBJ1-5, the V gene TRBV6-4; D might be TRBD1 (5 bases). This CDR3 region has 14 residues. The V gene's germline CDR1 is MRHNA and CDR2 SNTAGT. V lost 8 bases to trimming and J lost 4 bases, with 15 bases between them. CDR3 sequence (DNA): TGTGCCAGCCCGGAGGGACGACTGAATCAGCCCCAGCATTTT. This codes for CASPEGRLNQPQHF.

Turning to this clone: This could be a read error, since a much larger clone is one nucleotide away. The V and J genes are TRBV3-1 (or the pseudogene TRBV3-2) and TRBJ2-2; D is uncertain. Between the trimmed V and J ends, which lost 7 bases and 3 bases, there was a span of 6 bases. The CDR3 has 12 residues. Looked up from germline, CDR1 is LGHDT and CDR2 is YNNKEL (reference sequence). CDR3 nucleotides: TGTGCCAGCACCCGGTACACCGGGGAGCTGTTTTTT. This gives the protein CASTRYTGELFF.

The chain is built from TRBV5-4 and TRBJ2-5; 9 bases fit TRBD1. The germline gives CDR1 SGHNT, CDR2 YYREEE (reference sequence). This CDR3 is 17 amino acids long. The trim removed 5 bases at V and 2 bases at J, leaving 13 bases unmatched. The CDR3 spells CASRVGQGRGRQETQYF. The CDR3 nucleotides are TGTGCCAGCAGAGTTGGACAGGGGCGAGGGCGACAAGAGACCCAGTACTTC.

The chain uses TRBV5-1 and TRBJ2-7, with TRBD2 identical over 9 bases. Germline loops: CDR1 SGHRS, CDR2 YFSETQ. The CDR3 is 15 residues long. V lost 4 bases to trimming and J lost 7 bases; unmatched junction nucleotides: 12. CDR3 region: CASSPRTSEGREQYF. As DNA, the CDR3 is TGCGCCAGCAGCCCCAGGACTAGCGAGGGTAGGGAGCAGTACTTC.

The chain is built from TRBV3-1 (or the pseudogene TRBV3-2) and TRBJ2-7, with 10 bases matching TRBD2. Germline CDR1 reads LGHDT; CDR2 reads YNNKEL (reference sequence). CDR3 length: 16 amino acids. The V and J ends lost 2 bases and 2 bases, in that order; junction bases with no gene match: 6. The CDR3 is CASSQSSGSPPYEQYF. The CDR3 DNA is TGTGCCAGCAGCCAATCTAGCGGGAGCCCCCCCTACGAGCAGTACTTC.

The chain employs TRBV10-1 and TRBJ2-1; 9 bases map to TRBD2. In germline, CDR1 is WNHNN, CDR2 SYGVQD (reference sequence). This CDR3 is 15 amino acids long. The V gene end was trimmed by 3 bases and the J gene end by 8 bases; junction bases not matched to a gene: 8. The CDR3, as DNA: TGCGCCAGCAGTGAAAATAGCGGGAGCAGGTATGAGCAGTTCTTC. Translating it yields CASSENSGSRYEQFF.

This clone was seen only a few times. The V gene is TRBV19, the J gene TRBJ2-1; TRBD1 matches 7 bases. Germline CDR1 is LNHDA and CDR2 is SQIVND (reference sequence). Trimming at V came to 7 bases and at J to 7 bases, leaving 16 bases not matched to a gene. The CDR3 consists of 16 residues. The CDR3 DNA is TGTGCCAGTAACGGAATTCGAGGGGGCGCGTCTAATGAGCAGTTCTTC. Protein sequence: CASNGIRGGASNEQFF.

The genes are TRBV2 and TRBJ2-3, with D hard to call. The germline CDR1 and CDR2 sequences are SNHLY and FYNNEI. The CDR3 has 16 residues. Trimming removed 5 bases from V and 3 bases from J, with 18 bases in between. This chain's CDR3 is CASSQFGRGSTDTQYF. The CDR3 DNA sequence: TGTGCCAGCAGTCAATTCGGTAGAGGATCAACAGATACGCAGTATTTT.

V is TRBV6-1 and J is TRBJ2-6; 8 positions agree with TRBD1. CDR3 length: 18 residues. In germline, CDR1 is MNHNS, CDR2 SASEGT. V shed 2 bases and J 0 bases; nucleotides not matched to a gene: 6. The CDR3 region has the DNA TGTGCCAGCAGTGAACGGGCAGGGGGCTACTCTGGGGCCAACGTCCTGACTTTC. It translates to CASSERAGGYSGANVLTF.

The rearrangement joins TRBV10-3 to TRBJ2-2; TRBD1 matches 10 bases. The V segment lost 7 bases and the J segment 5 bases; nucleotides outside the gene matches: 4. The CDR3 spans 14 residues. The V gene's germline CDR1 is ENHRY and CDR2 SYGVKD. CDR3 nucleotide sequence: TGTGCCATCAACCGGGACAGGGGAACCGGGGAGCTGTTTTTT. It codes for CAINRDRGTGELFF.

V usage is TRBV24-1 and J usage is TRBJ2-5; D perhaps matches TRBD2 (5 bases). V was clipped by 1 base and J by 4 bases, with 12 bases between them. The length of the CDR3 is 15 residues. CDR1 is KGHDR, CDR2 SFDVKD, per germline. The CDR3 spells CATSDFSGVGETQYF. CDR3 nucleotides: TGTGCCACCAGTGATTTCTCCGGGGTCGGAGAGACCCAGTACTTC.

V gene TRBV30 combines with J gene TRBJ2-1, with 10 positions matching TRBD1. Germline lookup yields CDR1 GTSNPN and CDR2 SVGIG (reference sequence). The CDR3 length is 15 residues. With 5 bases clipped from V and 3 bases from J, the junction kept 7 bases outside the gene matches. The CDR3 DNA follows: TGTGCCTGGGCTCTCGGACAGGGGGACTACAATGAGCAGTTCTTC. It translates to CAWALGQGDYNEQFF.

The genes are TRBV10-3 and TRBJ2-3, with TRBD1 matching 9 bases. CDR3 length: 15 amino acids. Per germline, CDR1 ENHRY and CDR2 SYGVKD. The junction had 5 bases not matched to a gene; V was cut back by 4 bases and J by 3 bases. The CDR3 DNA sequence: TGTGCCATCAGTGGGGGACAGGGACGTACAGATACGCAGTATTTT. This codes for CAISGGQGRTDTQYF.

The V gene is TRBV14, the J gene TRBJ2-3, with TRBD2 as a possible D gene (6 bases). Per the germline V gene, CDR1 is SGHDN and CDR2 is FVKESK. The CDR3 covers 12 residues. With 1 base removed from V and 9 bases from J, the gap between germline ends came to 8 bases. The CDR3 spells CASSQGSGTQYF. DNA of the CDR3: TGTGCCAGCAGCCAAGGTAGCGGCACGCAGTATTTT. The full variable domain, its missing parts supplied by reference TRBV14 and TRBJ2-3, is EAGVTQFPSHSVIEKGQTVTLRCDPISGHDNLYWYRRVMGKEIKFLLHFVKESKQDESGMPNNRFLAERTGGTYSTLKVQPAELEDSGVYFCASSQGSGTQYFGPGTRLTVL.

V gene TRBV7-6 combines with J gene TRBJ2-3; no firm D call. Deletions cut 4 bases from V and 3 bases from J, with 5 bases between. The CDR3 is 12 residues long. Germline V gives CDR1 SGHVS, CDR2 FNYEAQ. The CDR3 sequence is CASSSNTDTQYF. CDR3 DNA sequence: TGTGCCAGCAGCTCCAATACAGATACGCAGTATTTT.

V is TRBV7-6 and J is TRBJ2-1, with 7 bases fitting TRBD2. The ends lost 5 bases at V and 5 bases at J; junction bases unmatched: 12. The germline CDR1 and CDR2 sequences are SGHVS and FNYEAQ. The CDR3 loop spans 16 amino acids. CDR3 amino acids: CASSALLAEHNNEQFF. Here the CDR3 DNA reads TGTGCCAGCAGCGCCCTCCTAGCGGAACATAACAATGAGCAGTTCTTC.